There are many counts of the clone carrying this TCR beta chain. Antigen specificity is unknown. The junction had 6 bases not matched to a gene; V was cut back by 2 bases and J by 4 bases. CDR3 length equals 16 residues. This specimen comes from a study of identical twins. General observations from the study: Recombination models fit unrelated individuals' TCR alpha sharing but underestimated twins'.

Using its own MiXCR run on the 5' RACE reads, TCRdb lists one record per CDR3 protein. Of around 650,000 distinct CDR3 sequences in the sample, about 7.6% were seen once. This sample also belongs to another study, concerning yellow fever vaccine responses in identical twins.

Sequenced sample: PBMCs. The sequence derives from a woman aged 18-30 years in good health. The chain joins TRBV12-3 or TRBV12-4 to TRBJ1-4; 8 bases are a match to TRBD1. The DNA for the CDR3 is TGTGCCAGCAGTTTAAGGGGACAGGACCTTAATGAAAAACTGTTTTTT. Translating it yields CASSLRGQDLNEKLFF.